This T cell receptor (beta chain) was identified during a study of technical replicates of blood from four donors. The repertoire was sequenced with immunoSEQ multiplex PCR; TCRdb's copy has only in-frame clones and lacks some. Of tens of thousands of clones detected, 75% to 95% appear once; the ten largest clones hold roughly 0.27%. The germline V gene encodes CDR1 MGHDK and CDR2 SYGVNS. The CDR3 is 15 amino acids. V gave up 1 base and J gave up 2 bases, with 9 bases separating them. The V and J genes are TRBV25-1 and TRBJ2-1, with D unclear. This clonotype was obtained from a human donor in good health. Input material: T cells isolated from PBMCs. The CDR3 region is CASSESGGAYNEQFF. Written as DNA, the CDR3 is TGTGCCAGCAGTGAATCGGGTGGCGCCTACAATGAGCAGTTCTTC.